This T cell receptor (beta chain) was identified during a study of cytomegalovirus exposure and HLA in healthy donors. Looking at the study overall: An analysis done earlier identified about 100 million unique TCR beta sequences from around 180 million T cells.

J was trimmed by 9 bases and V by 8 bases; bases with no gene match: 9. The CDR3 spans 14 residues. Germline CDR1 reads MDHEN; CDR2 reads SYDVKM. The PCR had 60 Vbeta and 13 Jbeta primers. TCRdb's table, derived via immunoSEQ multiplex PCR, lists solely in-frame clones and lacks some. The sample holds over 80,000 clones; about 78% are singletons and the top ten take about 3.3%. This TCR was sampled from a woman aged 40 to 50 in good health and CMV-seronegative. Sequenced: PBMCs. The chain joins TRBV28 to TRBJ2-1, with 11 bases that match TRBD2. The CDR3 loop reads CASQVAGGRIEQFF. The CDR3 DNA is TGTGCCAGCCAAGTAGCGGGAGGGCGCATTGAGCAGTTCTTC.